The clone carrying this TCR beta chain was picked up a small number of times. Its matching antigen is unknown. Repertoires were generated with immunoSEQ multiplex PCR, while TCRdb's copy carries only in-frame clones and drops some. This sample has under 850,000 clones, with 72% found just once. This specimen belongs to a study of shared clonotypes between healthy human individuals. Study overall: Each donor contributed plates that comprised three CD4 naive, three CD4 memory, two CD8 naive and one CD8 memory. Study-wide results and limits: A handful of donors showed sharing of around 5% of naive CD4 clonotypes. Non-shared clonotypes displayed generation probabilities falling below those of clonotypes present in all four donors. Tissues were not sampled, only blood, and their repertoires likely differ.

Between the trimmed V and J ends, which lost 4 bases and 5 bases, there was a span of 13 bases. The CDR3 spans 14 residues. In germline, CDR1 is SGHKS, CDR2 YYEKEE (reference sequence). The chain combines TRBV5-5 with TRBJ1-5; the D gene is possibly TRBD1 (5 bases). The clonotype originates from a woman in her thirties in good health. Input material: memory CD4+ T cells sorted from blood. This sample's subset: CD45RA-negative fraction. CDR3 region: CASSIGTGYQPQHF. The CDR3 region has the DNA TGTGCCAGCAGCATAGGGACGGGTTATCAGCCCCAGCATTTT.